The 3 T cell receptor beta chains below come from one sample, sequenced in a study of cytomegalovirus exposure and HLA in healthy donors. It was with 60 Vbeta and 13 Jbeta primers that the PCR ran. The method was immunoSEQ multiplex PCR; TCRdb's version includes in-frame clones alone and lacks a portion of them. This table holds 70,000 to 80,000 clones. The specimen was PBMCs. The receptors stem from a man aged 35-49 years in good health and CMV-seronegative.

The chain couples TRBV7-8 to TRBJ1-4; D call uncertain. The CDR3 extends over 15 amino acids. Trimming stripped 5 bases from V and 4 bases from J, with 14 bases between. Looked up from germline, CDR1 is SGHVS and CDR2 is FQNEAQ. The CDR3 region has the DNA TGTGCCAGCAGCCTTAGCAGTCGGAGTAATGAAAAACTGTTTTTT. Translating it yields CASSLSSRSNEKLFF.

The chain combines TRBV7-9 with TRBJ2-7; 9 nucleotides agree with TRBD1. Germline V gives CDR1 SEHNR, CDR2 FQNEAQ (reference sequence). With 1 base clipped from V and 4 bases from J, the junction kept 5 bases outside the gene matches. CDR3 length equals 15 residues. CDR3 sequence: CASSLGGTGSYEQYF. The CDR3 nucleotides are TGTGCCAGCAGCTTAGGTGGGACAGGGTCTTACGAGCAGTACTTC.

The rearrangement uses TRBV5-4 and TRBJ2-7; perhaps TRBD1 as D (6 bases). The ends were cut back, 0 bases at V and 3 bases at J, with 13 bases in the middle. Germline CDR1 reads SGHNT; CDR2 reads YYREEE (reference sequence). This CDR3 region has 15 residues. CDR3 amino acids: CASSLAQGSSYEQYF. The CDR3 nucleotides are TGTGCCAGCAGCTTGGCTCAGGGGAGTAGCTACGAGCAGTACTTC.